One and the same sample provided the 3 T cell receptor beta chains below, sequenced in a study of cytomegalovirus exposure and HLA in healthy donors. Vbeta (60) and Jbeta (13) primers were used in the PCR. Repertoires were generated with immunoSEQ multiplex PCR, while TCRdb's copy carries only in-frame clones and drops some. This repertoire includes 65,000 to 80,000 clones. The sequencing input was PBMCs. The receptor source for this set is a man aged 25-40 years in good health and CMV-seronegative.

The chain employs TRBV4-2 and TRBJ2-7, with D unclear. V dropped 0 bases and J dropped 3 bases, with 12 bases sitting between them. Germline-derived CDR1 and CDR2 are LGHNA and YNFKEQ. The CDR3 length is 15 residues. CDR3 bases: TGTGCCAGCAGCCAAGACCAGAATATTGACTACGAGCAGTACTTC. Its translation: CASSQDQNIDYEQYF.

The chain recombines TRBV5-1 with TRBJ2-2, with TRBD2 identical over 7 bases. Germline assignment: CDR1 SGHRS and CDR2 YFSETQ. The CDR3 sequence is 18 residues long. Germline trimming cut 4 bases from V and 0 bases from J; bases unmatched to any gene: 12. CDR3 residues: CASSESSGAASNTGELFF. In DNA, the CDR3 is TGCGCCAGCAGCGAAAGCAGCGGGGCCGCTTCGAACACCGGGGAGCTGTTTTTT.

The chain uses TRBV6-5 and TRBJ2-3; 10 bases align to TRBD1. V lost 6 bases, J lost 4 bases, and 7 bases stayed unmatched. Germline CDR1 and CDR2: MNHEY and SVGAGI. The length of the CDR3 is 15 residues. The CDR3 coding sequence is TGTGCCAGCAGCCGAACCGGGACAGGGGCAGATACGCAGTATTTT. It is translated as CASSRTGTGADTQYF.